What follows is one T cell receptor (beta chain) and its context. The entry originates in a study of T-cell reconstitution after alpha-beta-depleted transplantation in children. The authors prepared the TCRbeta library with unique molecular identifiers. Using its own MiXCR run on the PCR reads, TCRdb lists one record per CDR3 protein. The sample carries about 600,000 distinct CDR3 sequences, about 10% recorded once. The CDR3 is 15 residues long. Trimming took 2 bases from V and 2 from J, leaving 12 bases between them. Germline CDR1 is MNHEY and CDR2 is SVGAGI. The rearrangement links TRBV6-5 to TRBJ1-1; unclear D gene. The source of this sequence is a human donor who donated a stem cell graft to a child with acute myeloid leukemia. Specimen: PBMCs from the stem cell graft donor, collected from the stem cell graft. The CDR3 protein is CASSYGSTLNTEAFF. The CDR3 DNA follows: TGTGCCAGCAGTTACGGGTCGACCTTAAACACTGAAGCTTTCTTT.